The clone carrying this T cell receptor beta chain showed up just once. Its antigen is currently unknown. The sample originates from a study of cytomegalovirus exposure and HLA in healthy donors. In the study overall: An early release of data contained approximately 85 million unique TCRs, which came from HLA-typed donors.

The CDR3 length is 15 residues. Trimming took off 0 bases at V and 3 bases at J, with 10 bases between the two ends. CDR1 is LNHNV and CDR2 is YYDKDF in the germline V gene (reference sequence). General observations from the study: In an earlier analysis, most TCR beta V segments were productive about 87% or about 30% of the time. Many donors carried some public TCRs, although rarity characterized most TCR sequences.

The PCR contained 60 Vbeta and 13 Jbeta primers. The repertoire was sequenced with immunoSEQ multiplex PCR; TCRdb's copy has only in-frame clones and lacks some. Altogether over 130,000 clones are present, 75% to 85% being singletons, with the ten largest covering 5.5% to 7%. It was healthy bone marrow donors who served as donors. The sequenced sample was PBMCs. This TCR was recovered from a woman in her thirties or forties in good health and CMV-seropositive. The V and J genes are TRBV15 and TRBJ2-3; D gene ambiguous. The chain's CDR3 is CATSRDNGVTDTQYF. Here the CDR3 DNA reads TGTGCCACCAGCAGAGATAACGGAGTTACAGATACGCAGTATTTT.